This T cell receptor (beta chain) emerged from a study of graft-versus-host responses after intestinal transplantation. Study in general: Recipients uniformly received anti-thymocyte globulin induction, followed by tacrolimus and steroids for approximately 3 years.

Germline trimming cut 6 bases from V and 5 bases from J; bases unmatched to any gene: 10. Germline CDR1 and CDR2: SQVTM and ANQGSEA. CDR3 length: 14 residues. Responder cells labeled with CFSE (roughly 200,000) were co-plated with irradiated stimulator cells labeled with violet dye (roughly 200,000). The reaction was completed, and proliferating CFSE-low CD3+CD4+ and CD3+CD8+ responders were then sorted. Only in-frame clones appear in the TCRdb table, and some are missing; sequencing was by immunoSEQ multiplex PCR. The data show fewer than 25,000 clones, around 47% seen once. This chain uses TRBV29-1 with TRBJ2-7; 10 nucleotides line up with TRBD1. This sample comprised alloreactive CD8+ T cells from a mixed lymphocyte reaction culture, obtained before transplantation. The subset was: CFSE-low proliferating T cells sorted from approximately 6-day pre-transplant mixed lymphocyte reaction (GvH or HvG direction). This sequence originates from a human patient who was an organ donor for intestinal transplantation. CDR3 region: CSVIPGQGRDEQYF. CDR3 DNA: TGCAGCGTGATACCGGGACAGGGGAGGGACGAGCAGTACTTC.